The 2 T cell receptor beta chains listed next were all sequenced from one sample in a study of T cell responses to AZD1222 COVID-19 vaccine. Clones were sequenced by immunoSEQ multiplex PCR, and TCRdb holds only the in-frame ones, with some missing. The table includes about 140,000 clones, roughly nine tenths detected once. Sequencing used peripheral blood, obtained on day 0 of AZD1222 vaccination. All receptors come from an adult in good health.

This chain uses TRBV5-1 with TRBJ1-6; no clear D gene. The V gene's germline CDR1 is SGHRS and CDR2 YFSETQ. This CDR3 region has 14 residues. Trimming removed 4 bases at V and 7 bases at J, with 12 bases between. The CDR3 nucleotides are TGCGCCAGCAGCCCTGCGGCGGGGAATTCACCCCTCCACTTT. As protein: CASSPAAGNSPLHF.

V is TRBV24-1 and J is TRBJ2-3; TRBD1 or TRBD2 may be the D gene (5 bases each). The CDR3 sequence is 20 residues long. In germline, CDR1 is KGHDR, CDR2 SFDVKD. The germline V and J ends were trimmed by 0 bases and 0 bases, with 21 bases remaining between them. The CDR3 DNA sequence: TGTGCCACCAGTGATTTGATTGAGGGGTCGACTCAGGCTAGCACAGATACGCAGTATTTT. This encodes CATSDLIEGSTQASTDTQYF.